This entry is about one T cell receptor beta chain. Its specific antigen is unknown. Base quality data are lacking; no much larger clone is found one base away. V is cut by 4 bases and J by 7 bases, and the space between the germline ends is 7 bases. The germline V gene (reference sequence) supplies CDR1 LGHDT and CDR2 YNNKEL. The CDR3 holds 12 amino acids from the cysteine to the phenylalanine. Just the 36-base CDR3 DNA is kept, in frame starting at base 1. A second Seattle source provided samples from volunteer blood donors who had recovered from COVID-19. The collaborating institutions used their own protocols to collect whole blood in K2EDTA tubes. For TCRbeta analysis, collaborator samples were shipped as frozen whole blood, as isolated PBMCs, or as DNA extracted from either sample type. TCRbeta CDR3 regions were amplified from genomic DNA using the immunoSEQ Assay, a bias-controlled multiplex PCR. Turning to the authors' computational methods: The number of nucleated cells in each sample was estimated from the amplification of reference gene primers within the assay. To quantify the absolute abundance of each unique TCRbeta CDR3 rearrangement, sequence reads were collapsed and filtered. For each sample, productive Simpson clonality was calculated as the square root of Simpson's diversity index over productive rearrangements. This is the immuneACCESS table as TCRdb keeps it, with only in-frame sequences that have V and J called. A part of the clones is gone; compared with another copy, unresolved V genes explain less than half, and the rest is unexplained. V and J calls and clone size are those listed in that table; D and trimming were worked out from the DNA. Present in this sample are about 300,000 clones, 70% to 90% of which were seen just once. Jointly, the top ten make up 6.9% of the sample.

The data stem from a study of blood T cell repertoires in COVID-19 (dated by TCRdb to 2018 to 2021). General notes on the study: Samples covering the acute and convalescent phases of COVID-19 were provided by collaborators in the United States, Italy and Spain. The prospective study material was composed of cDNA or gDNA derived from T cells, B-cell-depleted T cells, or PBMCs. The dataset comprised deeply sampled blood TCRbeta repertoires from subjects exposed to, actively infected with, or recovered from COVID-19. A freely available public database, intended as a resource for researchers studying the immune response to SARS-CoV-2, is where the repertoires were released. The samples were drawn from two sources: the first 160 participants of the ongoing ImmuneRACE study, and about 1,300 subjects contributed by 6 global collaborators. A de-identified subject ID, COVID-19 status, age in years and sex were almost always included in the sample metadata. HLA class I and class II types, where available, came from metadata supplied by the sample provider rather than from assay-based typing.

The paper's findings and limits, for the study overall: Clinical and demographic metadata were provided uncurated, with the amount varying by source and participant.

Input material: peripheral blood. The chain employs TRBV3-1 (or the pseudogene TRBV3-2) and TRBJ1-4, and possibly TRBD1, on 6 matching bases. This TCR was sampled from a woman in her 30s who had recovered from COVID-19. The CDR3 sequence is CASSPRGEKLFF. At the DNA level, the sequence is TGTGCCAGCAGCCCCAGGGGTGAAAAACTGTTTTTT.